Given below is one T cell receptor (beta chain) in context. Its antigen is undetermined. Compared with germline, one end of the junction differs, possibly owing to a read error. This specimen belongs to a study of tumor and adjacent non-tumor tissue in lung cancer. Across the whole study: Patients comprised about a dozen adenocarcinoma, a couple of squamous cell carcinoma and 1 small cell lung cancer.

RNA was extracted from bulk tissue without any cell sorting. From germline, CDR1 is SGHAT and CDR2 FQNNGV. The CDR3 is 15 amino acids. Study results and limitations: Tumor TCR diversity, when higher, was linked to shorter survival. Compared with tumor, normal lung showed significantly lower TCR diversity.

Three rounds of nested PCR, following a modified ARM-PCR protocol, produced the TCRbeta library. Via MiXCR, TCRdb re-called the multiplex PCR reads, giving one row per CDR3 protein. The table has around 71,000 distinct CDR3 sequences, 72% seen once; the top ten hold about a tenth. The rearrangement joins TRBV11-2 to TRBJ2-5; D is perhaps TRBD1 or TRBD2 (5 bases each). Sequencing used lung tumor tissue. This sequence was found in a woman aged 40 to 50 with non-small cell lung cancer. DNA for the CDR3: TGTGCCAGCAGCCTAGCCACCGTGGTGGGGGAGACCCAATACTTC. Its translation is CASSLATVVGETQYF.